A single T cell receptor beta chain is shown here with its context. Trimming removed 1 base from V and 7 bases from J; junction bases left unmatched: 12. CDR1 is SEHNR and CDR2 is FQNEAQ in the germline V gene (reference sequence). The CDR3 runs to 17 residues. This record belongs to a study of blood T cell repertoires in COVID-19. Study as a whole: Sources were T cells, B-cell-depleted T cells, or PBMCs; the material itself was cDNA or gDNA.

Participants had their cohort set by participant-reported clinical history. Cohort 3 donors counted as recovered after two negative PCRs, clearance, or resolved symptoms. Sequencing used immunoSEQ multiplex PCR; TCRdb keeps in-frame clones, though not all of them. The sample records about 370,000 clones, approximately 92% being singletons. The sequenced sample consisted of PBMCs or T cells enriched from blood (not recorded which). The receptor was isolated from a man between 18 and 29 years old who had recovered from COVID-19. The J gene is TRBJ1-4, the V gene TRBV7-9; 7 bases fit TRBD1. The CDR3 coding sequence is TGTGCCAGCAGCTTAGTGTTAAGGGGGCTGTCGGGTGAAAAACTGTTTTTT. Protein sequence: CASSLVLRGLSGEKLFF.